The 3 T cell receptor beta chains below were found in one sample sequenced in a study of blood T cell repertoires in COVID-19. The assay was immunoSEQ multiplex PCR, and TCRdb's table has in-frame clones only and misses some. The data show 130,000 or so clones, less than 85% seen once. The sequenced sample consisted of peripheral blood. Receptor source: an older woman with acute or convalescent COVID-19.

This clone was counted a single time. The chain has TRBV4-1 and TRBJ2-1, with TRBD2 matching 7 bases. The V segment lost 1 base and the J segment 3 bases; nucleotides outside the gene matches: 9. Germline CDR1 reads MGHRA; CDR2 reads YSYEKL. The CDR3 length is 17 residues. The DNA of the CDR3 is TGCGCCAGCAGCCAAGTTACTGCGGGGGTATTCTACAATGAGCAGTTCTTC. Protein product: CASSQVTAGVFYNEQFF.

The rearrangement links TRBV5-1 to TRBJ1-3; 8 positions match TRBD1. The V and J ends lost 3 bases and 0 bases, in that order; junction bases with no gene match: 5. This CDR3 spans 16 amino acids. Germline CDR1 SGHRS, CDR2 YFSETQ. CDR3 DNA: TGCGCCAGCAGCTCCGGGACAGGAGTCTCTGGAAACACCATATATTTT. This translates into CASSSGTGVSGNTIYF.

The chain employs TRBV7-9 and TRBJ2-1; the match to TRBD2 covers 7 bases. This CDR3 comprises 14 residues. Germline CDR1 is SEHNR and CDR2 is FQNEAQ (reference sequence). V lost 3 bases and J lost 8; bases outside the gene matches: 7. The CDR3 DNA reads as TGTGCCAGCAGCTTGCCTAGCGGCATCTATGAGCAGTTCTTC. Protein sequence: CASSLPSGIYEQFF.